What follows is one T cell receptor (beta chain) and its context. Possible read error: a much larger clone is one base away. Given the absence of the conserved phenylalanine or tryptophan at the CDR3 end, a read error is likely. The CDR3 sequence is 15 residues long. This entry belongs to a study of regulatory T cells in long-lasting Graves disease. Sample time point: newly diagnosed GD, antithyroid drugs for less than 3 months. PBMC RNA served as the TCR library source. With EDTA tubes as the receptacles, approximately 10 milliliters of peripheral blood were drawn. Construction of the TCR beta libraries employed iRepertoire HTBI primers in conjunction with Arm-PCR of CDR3 regions. TCRdb reprocessed the multiplex PCR reads with MiXCR, giving one entry per CDR3 protein. Of a few hundred thousand distinct CDR3 sequences listed, approximately 13% are singletons. The data were also submitted as part of a second study, on T cells in Graves' hyperthyroidism and ophthalmopathy. That source reports: Diagnosis relied on clinical symptoms, serum thyroxine and TRAb, thyroid ultrasound and orbital computed tomography. HTBI primers were used for first-round RT-PCR of the TCR CDR3.

The sample consisted of peripheral blood mononuclear cells (PBMCs), taken at new diagnosis, from a patient treated with antithyroid drugs. The V gene is TRBV12-3 or TRBV12-4, the J gene TRBJ2-1; TRBD1 matches 8 bases. Near its end, the DNA agrees better with TRBJ2-5, so the J call may be wrong. The receptor was derived from a man aged 25 to 40 with Graves disease. CDR3 in DNA: TGTGCCAGCACCCTAACCCAGGGGGCAGGGGAGACCCAGTACTCC. It specifies CASTLTQGAGETQYS.